This T cell receptor (beta chain) was found in a study of T cell responses to AZD1222 COVID-19 vaccine. Overall study findings and caveats: Donors were chiefly white British, with a greater number of females, and clonal diversity was perhaps underestimated.

The CDR3 contains 18 residues. V lost 3 bases to trimming and J lost 0 bases, with 16 bases between them. In this sample, this clone turned up a few times. Its antigen is not known. Measured with immunoSEQ multiplex PCR; TCRdb has only the in-frame clones, and not every one. This table has 120,000 to 150,000 clones, 89% appearing once. The receptor was derived from an adult in good health. This specimen was peripheral blood, taken on day 0 of AZD1222 vaccination. The gene calls are TRBV5-3 and TRBJ1-6, with D possibly TRBD1 on 5 matching bases. TRBV5-3 is given ORF status, its function remaining uncertain. This CDR3 is CARSSRGDGSSYNSPLHF. CDR3 bases: TGTGCCAGAAGCTCCCGGGGGGACGGGAGCTCCTATAATTCACCCCTCCACTTT.